Below are 18 T cell receptor beta chains sequenced from a single sample in a study of blood T cells in healthy people across ages. A second PCR of about 6 to 12 cycles used a sample-barcoded 5' primer and a J-beta primer mix. TCRdb independently ran MiXCR on the 5' RACE reads; one entry per CDR3 protein. The table has under 1 million distinct CDR3 sequences, around 42% seen once. The sequenced sample was blood. These receptors all stem from a man aged 55 to 69 in good health.

Note on this clonotype: This clone may be a read error of a much larger clone one base away. The chain has TRBV20-1 and TRBJ1-1; the D is unclear. V lost 0 bases and J 1 base, leaving 12 bases between the germline ends. CDR1 and CDR2 from the germline V gene are DFQATT and SNEGSKA (reference sequence). This CDR3 region has 15 residues. CDR3 DNA sequence: TGCAGTGCTAGAGAAAAGGAGGCATCGAACACTGAAGCTTTCTTT. Translation gives CSAREKEASNTEAFF.

The chain couples TRBV6-1 to TRBJ2-3; no firm D call. Trimming shortened V by 7 bases and J by 2 bases, and 16 bases separated the two germline ends. The V gene's germline CDR1 is MNHNS and CDR2 SASEGT. The length of the CDR3 is 15 residues. The CDR3 DNA reads as TGTGCCAGCACAAAAACGGGCAGAGCCACAGATACGCAGTATTTT. Translation: CASTKTGRATDTQYF.

This clonotype was observed a handful of times. The chain carries TRBV5-1 and TRBJ2-1; 11 nucleotides line up with TRBD2. CDR1 SGHRS and CDR2 YFSETQ come from the germline V gene. This CDR3 is built from 15 residues. The V and J ends lost 4 bases and 5 bases, in that order; junction bases with no gene match: 5. CDR3 DNA: TGCGCCAGCAGCCACTATAGCGGGGGGGACAATGAGCAGTTCTTC. Its translation: CASSHYSGGDNEQFF.

As regards this clonotype: This clone may be a read error of a much larger clone one base away. V gene TRBV20-1 combines with J gene TRBJ2-3; no clear D. V lost 5 bases and J lost 2, with 20 bases in between. The CDR3 spans 16 residues. Germline V gene sequence: CDR1 DFQATT, CDR2 SNEGSKA (reference sequence). Here the CDR3 DNA reads TGCAGTGCTGGAACCCCTTGGACGGACCTCACAGATACGCAGTATTTT. Translated, it gives CSAGTPWTDLTDTQYF.

V is TRBV4-2 and J is TRBJ2-3; D may be TRBD2 (5 bases). Trimming removed 2 bases from V and 1 base from J, with 13 bases in between. CDR3 length: 16 amino acids. Germline CDR1 LGHNA, CDR2 YNFKEQ. CDR3 coding DNA: TGTGCCAGCAGCCAAAGGGAGTCGGAGCGCACAGATACGCAGTATTTT. This gives the protein CASSQRESERTDTQYF.

A note on this clonotype: An end of the junction does not agree with germline; a read error may underlie this. The CDR3 nucleotides read TGCACCAGCAGCCTTAGCGGGGGCCAAGAGACCCAGTACTTC. Its protein is CTSSLSGGQETQYF. This chain connects TRBV5-1 to TRBJ2-5; 9 nucleotides align to TRBD2. Germline V gives CDR1 SGHRS, CDR2 YFSETQ. The CDR3 is 14 residues long. The complete variable domain, with remaining parts taken from reference TRBV5-1 and TRBJ2-5, reads KAGVTQTPRYLIKTRGQQVTLSCSPISGHRSVSWYQQTPGQGLQFLFEYFSETQRNKGNFPGRFSGRQFSNSRSEMNVSTLELGDSALYLCTSSLSGGQETQYFGPGTRLLVL.

V is TRBV11-2 and J is TRBJ2-7; 8 bases are shared with TRBD1. The V and J ends lost 0 bases and 3 bases, in that order; junction bases with no gene match: 7. The CDR3 consists of 16 residues. The germline V gene has CDR1 SGHAT and CDR2 FQNNGV. Here the CDR3 reads CASSLELTGAHYEQYF. The CDR3 bases are TGTGCCAGCAGCTTAGAACTGACAGGGGCCCACTACGAGCAGTACTTC.

A few counts support this clonotype. The V and J genes are TRBV29-1 and TRBJ1-4; D is perhaps TRBD1 (6 bases). Trimming shortened V by 4 bases and J by 6 bases, and 9 bases separated the two germline ends. This CDR3 spans 12 amino acids. Germline V gives CDR1 SQVTM, CDR2 ANQGSEA. As DNA, the CDR3 is TGCAGCGTTGCGGGGGGCGATGAAAAACTGTTTTTT. Encoded protein: CSVAGGDEKLFF.

V gene TRBV10-3 combines with J gene TRBJ1-2, with 9 nucleotides matching TRBD1. J lost 4 bases, V lost 4 bases, and 1 base had no gene match. The germline gives CDR1 ENHRY, CDR2 SYGVKD. The CDR3 sequence is 13 residues long. The CDR3 DNA reads as TGTGCCATCAGTGGGACAGGGGTCTATGGCTACACCTTC. Translated: CAISGTGVYGYTF.

This clonotype has a handful of counts. This rearrangement joins TRBV7-2 to TRBJ2-2, with TRBD1 matching 8 bases. This CDR3 has 15 amino acids. V shed 1 base and J 6 bases; nucleotides not matched to a gene: 4. CDR1 SGHTA and CDR2 FQGNSA come from the germline V gene. CDR3 in amino acids: CASSLGGQGSGELFF. The DNA for the CDR3 is TGTGCCAGCAGCTTAGGAGGACAGGGTTCCGGGGAGCTGTTTTTT.

The V and J genes are TRBV5-4 and TRBJ1-5; the match to TRBD1 covers 7 bases. J gave up 5 bases and V 0 bases, and 5 bases lay outside the gene matches. The CDR3 sequence is 15 residues long. Per the germline V gene, CDR1 is SGHNT and CDR2 is YYREEE (reference sequence). The CDR3 spells CASSLAGTADQPQHF. CDR3 DNA sequence: TGTGCCAGCAGCTTGGCCGGGACAGCTGATCAGCCCCAGCATTTT.

The V call is TRBV4-3, the J call TRBJ1-4; no clear D gene. With 1 base removed from V and 3 bases from J, the gap between germline ends came to 3 bases. The CDR3 extends over 13 amino acids. Germline V CDR1 and CDR2: LGHNA, YSLEER. CDR3 DNA sequence: TGCGCCAGCAGCCAAGTTCCTAATGAAAAACTGTTTTTT. Encoded protein: CASSQVPNEKLFF.

The V and J genes are TRBV6-5 and TRBJ1-1; the match to TRBD1 covers 8 bases. J lost 5 bases, V lost 6 bases, and 14 bases had no gene match. Germline values: CDR1 MNHEY, CDR2 SVGAGI. The CDR3 is made up of 16 amino acids. CDR3 in amino acids: CASSPWTQGARTEAFF. CDR3 coding DNA: TGTGCCAGCAGCCCCTGGACCCAGGGGGCGAGGACTGAAGCTTTCTTT.

The rearrangement joins TRBV11-2 to TRBJ2-3; D remains ambiguous. The germline V gene has CDR1 SGHAT and CDR2 FQNNGV. V was shortened by 0 bases and J by 4 bases, with 5 bases between the two germline ends. The CDR3 contains 13 residues. The CDR3 spells CASSLDLPDTQYF. The CDR3 DNA is TGTGCCAGCAGCTTAGACTTACCAGATACGCAGTATTTT.

This chain joins TRBV3-1 and TRBJ1-6; D is uncertain. The CDR3 consists of 11 residues. V was shortened by 1 base and J by 14 bases, with 6 bases between the two germline ends. Germline assignment: CDR1 LGHDT and CDR2 YNNKEL (reference sequence). CDR3 bases: TGTGCCAGCAGCCAAGGGGGAACCCTCCACTTT. Amino acid sequence: CASSQGGTLHF.

V usage is TRBV15 and J usage is TRBJ2-7, with 9 bases lining up with TRBD2. The CDR3 totals 16 residues. V trimming: 1 base; J trimming: 7 bases; junction bases outside the gene matches: 11. Germline V gene lookup returns CDR1 LNHNV and CDR2 YYDKDF (reference sequence). CDR3 DNA sequence: TGTGCCACCAGCAGAGCCCCTAGCGGGGTCCACAATGAGCAGTACTTC. Its protein product is CATSRAPSGVHNEQYF.

With regard to this clonotype: A read error may produce the germline difference seen at one junction end. This chain connects TRBV7-2 to TRBJ2-5; possible D gene TRBD2, 6 bases. CDR1 and CDR2 from the germline V gene are SGHTA and FQGNSA. CDR3 length: 15 residues. The CDR3 sequence: CANSRGNNGGETQYF. As DNA, the CDR3 is TGTGCCAACAGCCGGGGGAACAATGGGGGAGAGACCCAGTACTTC.

The J gene is TRBJ2-1, the V gene TRBV2; D is unresolved. CDR1 SNHLY and CDR2 FYNNEI come from the germline V gene. This CDR3 region has 13 residues. V was clipped by 1 base and J by 8 bases, with 9 bases between them. The CDR3: CASSEVPRDEQFF. The CDR3 DNA follows: TGTGCCAGCAGTGAAGTGCCCCGGGATGAGCAGTTCTTC. The whole variable domain, remainder taken from reference TRBV2 and TRBJ2-1, is EPEVTQTPSHQVTQMGQEVILRCVPISNHLYFYWYRQILGQKVEFLVSFYNNEISEKSEIFDDQFSVERPDGSNFTLKIRSTKLEDSAMYFCASSEVPRDEQFFGPGTRLTVL.